The text below deals with one T cell receptor beta chain. These data belong to a study of blood T cell repertoires in COVID-19. Turning to the study itself: Donors in the United States, Italy and Spain gave samples during acute or convalescent COVID-19.

TCRdb's table, derived via immunoSEQ multiplex PCR, lists solely in-frame clones and lacks some. This table holds around 99,000 clones, over 70% found once. Trimming removed 5 bases from V and 6 bases from J; junction bases left unmatched: 5. The CDR3 covers 14 residues. CDR1 SQVTM and CDR2 ANQGSEA come from the germline V gene. This clonotype originated in a human donor in a cohort sampled during active or convalescent COVID-19. The gene calls are TRBV29-1 and TRBJ2-2; the match to TRBD2 covers 11 bases. Material: peripheral blood. The CDR3 spells CSVTSGRSSGELFF. The CDR3 DNA follows: TGCAGCGTTACTAGCGGGAGATCGTCCGGGGAGCTGTTTTTT.